The clone carrying this T cell receptor (beta chain) was observed many times. The sample comes from a study of T cells in Graves' hyperthyroidism and ophthalmopathy. The CDR3 regions of TCR beta were amplified from RNA transcripts. Carried out on the TCR CDR3, a first-round RT-PCR used the HTBI primer set. TCRdb analysed the multiplex PCR reads with MiXCR anew, one entry per CDR3 protein. The sample includes around 440,000 distinct CDR3 sequences, approximately 14% of them seen just once. The CDR3 extends over 14 amino acids. The germline V gene has CDR1 KGHSH and CDR2 LQKENI. Trimming pared 6 bases from V and 3 bases from J, leaving 14 bases between. A lack of ophthalmopathy progression within 18 months defined stable Graves' hyperthyroidism. Uncontrolled infection, other autoimmune disease, pregnancy or lactation led to exclusion. Fresh peripheral blood, 10 ml, yielded the PBMCs.

The source of this sequence is a woman aged 18-35 years with Graves' hyperthyroidism. This chain joins TRBV18 and TRBJ1-2; the D is unclear. Sequencing was carried out using blood. The CDR3 here is CASSSPREYYGYTF. In nucleotides, the CDR3 is TGTGCCAGCTCCTCCCCACGGGAATACTATGGCTACACCTTC.